This TCR beta chain was identified in a study of a mutant IDH1 vaccine in newly diagnosed glioma. Turning to the study itself: The patients were given eight vaccinations, one each in weeks 1, 3, 5, 7, 11, 15, 19 and 23. Study-level results: Pseudoprogression seemingly bore no relation to changes in top peripheral T cell clonotypes.

The time point denotes: week 5, during vaccination. A 20-mer mutant IDH1 peptide at 300 ug was injected subcutaneously with topical imiquimod. Method: immunoSEQ multiplex PCR; TCRdb's copy keeps in-frame clones and lacks some. The sample contains under 70,000 clones, about 80% of which appear only once. Note on this clone: Its antigen is not known.

This sequence was found in a woman in her 50s with glioma. The sequences come from PBMCs, collected from a glioma patient whose treatment included an IDH1 peptide vaccine.

As DNA, the CDR3 is TGTGCCAGCACCCCCAGTAGCGGGTACAATTCACCCCTCCACTTT. It is translated as CASTPSSGYNSPLHF. The J gene is TRBJ1-6, the V gene TRBV9, with D unresolved. The V end was cut by 6 bases, the J end by 7 bases, with 17 bases between. CDR3 length: 15 residues. From germline, CDR1 is SGDLS and CDR2 YYNGEE.